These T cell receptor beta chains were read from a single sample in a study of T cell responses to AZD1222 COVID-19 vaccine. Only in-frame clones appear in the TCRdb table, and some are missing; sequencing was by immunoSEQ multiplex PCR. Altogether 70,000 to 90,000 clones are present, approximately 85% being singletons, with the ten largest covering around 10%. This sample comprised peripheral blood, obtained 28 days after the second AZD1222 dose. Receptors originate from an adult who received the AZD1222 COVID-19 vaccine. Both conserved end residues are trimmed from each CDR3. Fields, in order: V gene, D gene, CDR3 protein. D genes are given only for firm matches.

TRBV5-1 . ASRLESTTGNTIY
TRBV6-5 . ASAGGGSRGYT
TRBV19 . ASSGSGYRTGELF
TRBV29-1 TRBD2 SVASGRADTQY
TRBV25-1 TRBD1 ASSEIRDRGNEQF
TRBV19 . ASSVQGRGTEAF
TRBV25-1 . ASSVQDNSPLH
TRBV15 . ATSRPDMNTEAF
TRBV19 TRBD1 ASTRDRDRTEAF
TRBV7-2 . ASSLAGWGRNEKLF
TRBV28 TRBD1 ASSPGTVNYGYT
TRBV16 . ASSQMGARTGEQY
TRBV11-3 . ASRPRVRDSSTDTQY
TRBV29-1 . SVELTGEGYEQY
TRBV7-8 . ASSRGSNQPQH
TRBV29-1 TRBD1 SASGTGGHNYGYT
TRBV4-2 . ASSQDARGNTEAF
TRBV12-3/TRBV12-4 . ASSLVGSYT
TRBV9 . ASSVASVGYGYT
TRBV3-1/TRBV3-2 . ASSLVNEQF